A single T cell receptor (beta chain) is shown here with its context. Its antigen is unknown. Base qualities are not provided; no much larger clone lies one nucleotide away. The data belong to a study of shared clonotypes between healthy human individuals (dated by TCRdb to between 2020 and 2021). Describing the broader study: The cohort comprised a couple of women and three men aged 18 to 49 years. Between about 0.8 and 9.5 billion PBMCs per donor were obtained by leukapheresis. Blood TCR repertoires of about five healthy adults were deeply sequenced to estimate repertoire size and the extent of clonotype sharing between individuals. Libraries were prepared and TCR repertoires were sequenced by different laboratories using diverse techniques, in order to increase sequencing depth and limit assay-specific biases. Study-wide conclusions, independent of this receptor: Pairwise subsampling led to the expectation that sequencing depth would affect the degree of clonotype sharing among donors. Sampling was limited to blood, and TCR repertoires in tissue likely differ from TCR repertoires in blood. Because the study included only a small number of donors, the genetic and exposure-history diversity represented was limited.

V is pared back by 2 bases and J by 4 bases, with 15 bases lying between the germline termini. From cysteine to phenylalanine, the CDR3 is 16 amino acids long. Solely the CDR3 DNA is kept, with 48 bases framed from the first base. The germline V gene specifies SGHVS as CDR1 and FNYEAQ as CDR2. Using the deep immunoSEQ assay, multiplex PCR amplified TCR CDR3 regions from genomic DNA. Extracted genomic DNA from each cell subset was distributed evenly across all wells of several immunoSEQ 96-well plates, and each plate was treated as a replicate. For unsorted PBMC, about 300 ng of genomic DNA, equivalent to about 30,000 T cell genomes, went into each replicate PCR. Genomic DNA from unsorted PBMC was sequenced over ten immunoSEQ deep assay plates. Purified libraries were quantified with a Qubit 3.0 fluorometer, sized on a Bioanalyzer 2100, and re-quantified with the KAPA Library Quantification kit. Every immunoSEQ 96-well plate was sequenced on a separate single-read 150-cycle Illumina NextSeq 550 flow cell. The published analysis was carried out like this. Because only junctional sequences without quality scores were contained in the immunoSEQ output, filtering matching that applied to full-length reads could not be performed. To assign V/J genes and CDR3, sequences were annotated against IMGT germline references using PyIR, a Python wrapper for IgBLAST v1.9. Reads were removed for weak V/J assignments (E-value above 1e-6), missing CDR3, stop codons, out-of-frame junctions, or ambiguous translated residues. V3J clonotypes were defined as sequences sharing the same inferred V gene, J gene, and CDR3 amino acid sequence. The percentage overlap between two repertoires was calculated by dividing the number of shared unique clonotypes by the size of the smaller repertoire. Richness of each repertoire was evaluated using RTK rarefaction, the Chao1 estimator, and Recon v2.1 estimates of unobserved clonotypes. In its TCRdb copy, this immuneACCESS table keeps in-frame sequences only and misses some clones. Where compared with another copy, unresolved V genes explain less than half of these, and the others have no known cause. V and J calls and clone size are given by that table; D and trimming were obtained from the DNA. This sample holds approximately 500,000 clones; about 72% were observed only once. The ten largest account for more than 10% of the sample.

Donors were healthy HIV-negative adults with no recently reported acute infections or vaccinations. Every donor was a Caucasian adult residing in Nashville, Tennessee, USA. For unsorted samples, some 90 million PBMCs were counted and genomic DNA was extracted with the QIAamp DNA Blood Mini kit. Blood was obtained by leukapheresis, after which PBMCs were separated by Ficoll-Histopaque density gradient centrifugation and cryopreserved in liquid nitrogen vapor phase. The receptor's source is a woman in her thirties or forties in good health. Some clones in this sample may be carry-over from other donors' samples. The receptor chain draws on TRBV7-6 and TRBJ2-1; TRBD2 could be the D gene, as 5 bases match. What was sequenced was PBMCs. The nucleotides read TGTGCCAGCAGCTTATACTCAGCGGACTTTTACAATGAGCAGTTCTTC. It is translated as CASSLYSADFYNEQFF.